This T cell receptor beta chain derives from a study of regulatory T cells in long-lasting Graves disease. Notes on the study in general: More public clonotypes were shared by persistent patients (approximately 3,000) than by new patients (around 990).

According to the study, TCR beta libraries were built with iRepertoire HTBI primers and CDR3-region Arm-PCR. A single record per CDR3 protein comes from TCRdb applying MiXCR to the multiplex PCR reads. The sample has 400,000 to 450,000 distinct CDR3 sequences; approximately 16% are singletons. The time point: newly diagnosed GD, antithyroid drugs for less than 3 months. From RNA extracted from PBMCs, the TCR library was made. This clonotype was seen a handful of times. Its antigen is currently unknown. Trimming took 5 bases from V and 1 from J; bases not matched to a gene: 5. The CDR3 sequence is 16 residues long. Germline CDR1 is SGHRS and CDR2 is YFSETQ. The same data also went into a second study, on T cells in Graves' hyperthyroidism and ophthalmopathy.

The material was peripheral blood mononuclear cells (PBMCs), obtained at new diagnosis, from a patient treated with antithyroid drugs. The TCR sequence derives from a woman aged 25 to 39 with Graves disease. The chain links TRBV5-1 to TRBJ2-2; 10 bases line up with TRBD2. In DNA, the CDR3 is TGCGCCAGCAGTGGGACTAGCGTTAGGAACACCGGGGAGCTGTTTTTT. As protein: CASSGTSVRNTGELFF.